The clone carrying this T cell receptor (beta chain) was found many times. Its antigen is currently unknown. This sample is drawn from a study of T cell repertoires in cytomegalovirus infection. Study information: Based on public TCR beta signatures, there were indications of CMV infection and of a matching HLA type.

Study results and caveats: HLA-C-restricted CMV clonotypes gave the most frequent clonotype in two of eight donors. The cumulative frequency of public TCR beta families identified carriers of CMV plus the relevant HLA.

TCRdb fed the reads into MiXCR, producing one record per CDR3 protein. The sample carries about 460,000 distinct CDR3 sequences, approximately 11% recorded once. Trimming took 1 base from V and 8 from J, leaving 13 bases between them. CDR3 length: 14 residues. The V gene's germline CDR1 is SGHVS and CDR2 FQNEAQ. Sequenced sample: PBMCs. The clonotype was recovered from a human donor in good health (CMV status not recorded). Some clones in this sample may be carry-over from other donors' samples. The chain is built from TRBV7-8 and TRBJ2-3; D call uncertain. CDR3 sequence (DNA): TGTGCCAGCAGCTTAGAGGCGGTTCAAGCTACGCAGTATTTT. Translating gives CASSLEAVQATQYF. The full variable domain, rest sourced from reference TRBV7-8 and TRBJ2-3, is GAGVSQSPRYKVAKRGQDVALRCDPISGHVSLFWYQQALGQGPEFLTYFQNEAQLDKSGLPSDRFFAERPEGSVSTLKIQRTQQEDSAVYLCASSLEAVQATQYFGPGTRLTVL.